This T cell receptor beta chain derives from a study of blood T cell repertoires in COVID-19. Profiled with immunoSEQ multiplex PCR; TCRdb holds only in-frame clones, not every one. The data show 220,000 or so clones, with about 79% seen just once and around 3.4% held by the top ten. The CDR3 spans 15 residues. The germline V gene has CDR1 SGHDT and CDR2 YYEEEE. Trimming cost V 5 bases and J 2 bases; bases outside gene matches: 5. A note on this clone: Other DNA sequences of this sample code for an identical CDR3.

Recruits, aged about 18 to 95 years, lived in 25 or so US areas. Among Cohort 3 donors, those recovered had two negative PCRs, clearance, or symptom resolution. This TCR was recovered from a woman aged 60-75 years who had recovered from COVID-19. This chain links TRBV5-6 with TRBJ1-3; 9 bases agree with TRBD1. The sequenced sample consisted of PBMCs or T cells enriched from blood (not recorded which). CDR3 DNA sequence: TGTGCCAGCAGTCCTACAGGGGGCACTGGAAACACCATATATTTT. This translates into CASSPTGGTGNTIYF.